This TCR beta chain was observed in a study of blood T cell repertoires in COVID-19. Study-level background: Sites across the United States, Italy and Spain contributed samples from acute and convalescent COVID-19.

The CDR3 length is 14 residues. CDR1 and CDR2 (germline): SGHTA, FQGNSA. V lost 5 bases to trimming and J lost 8 bases, with 15 bases between them. In the authors' methods: Amplified reference gene primers provided the basis for estimating nucleated cell counts. Assay: immunoSEQ multiplex PCR; the TCRdb copy retains only in-frame clones and omits some. From that table come the V and J calls and clone size; the DNA was used to work out D and trimming. The sample includes about 210,000 clones, 80% to 90% seen only once; the top ten take around 9%. Cohorts were determined from participant-reported clinical history.

The chain employs TRBV7-2 and TRBJ1-4, with a possible D match to TRBD1 (5 bases). The sequenced material came from PBMCs or T cells enriched from blood (not recorded which). This TCR was recovered from a man aged 35-49 years who had recovered from COVID-19. The CDR3 protein is CASSPGAGREKLFF. The DNA for the CDR3 is TGTGCCAGCAGCCCTGGGGCCGGCCGAGAAAAACTGTTTTTT.